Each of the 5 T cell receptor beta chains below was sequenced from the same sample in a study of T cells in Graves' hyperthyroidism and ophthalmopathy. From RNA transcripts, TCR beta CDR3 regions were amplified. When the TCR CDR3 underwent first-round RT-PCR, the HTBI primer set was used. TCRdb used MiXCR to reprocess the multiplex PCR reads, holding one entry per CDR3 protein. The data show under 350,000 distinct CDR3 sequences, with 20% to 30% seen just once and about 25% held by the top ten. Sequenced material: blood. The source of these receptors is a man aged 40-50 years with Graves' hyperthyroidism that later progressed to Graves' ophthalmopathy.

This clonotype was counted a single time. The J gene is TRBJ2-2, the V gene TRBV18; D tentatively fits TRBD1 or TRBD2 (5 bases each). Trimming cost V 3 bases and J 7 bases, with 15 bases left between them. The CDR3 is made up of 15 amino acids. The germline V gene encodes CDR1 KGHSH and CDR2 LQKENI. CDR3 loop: CASSPDLRGLGELFF. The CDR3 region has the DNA TGTGCCAGCTCACCTGATCTCCGGGGCCTCGGGGAGCTGTTTTTT.

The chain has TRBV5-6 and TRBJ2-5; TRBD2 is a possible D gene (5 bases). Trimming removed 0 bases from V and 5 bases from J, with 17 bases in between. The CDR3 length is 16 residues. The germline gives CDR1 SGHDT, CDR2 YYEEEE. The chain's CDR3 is CASSLGVAYVMETQYF. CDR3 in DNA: TGTGCCAGCAGCTTGGGAGTAGCGTATGTTATGGAGACCCAGTACTTC.

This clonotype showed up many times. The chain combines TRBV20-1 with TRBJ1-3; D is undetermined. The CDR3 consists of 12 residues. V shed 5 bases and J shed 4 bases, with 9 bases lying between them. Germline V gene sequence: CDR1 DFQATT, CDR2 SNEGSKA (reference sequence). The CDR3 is CSARSSGNTIYF. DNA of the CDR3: TGCAGTGCTCGGAGTTCCGGAAACACCATATATTTT.

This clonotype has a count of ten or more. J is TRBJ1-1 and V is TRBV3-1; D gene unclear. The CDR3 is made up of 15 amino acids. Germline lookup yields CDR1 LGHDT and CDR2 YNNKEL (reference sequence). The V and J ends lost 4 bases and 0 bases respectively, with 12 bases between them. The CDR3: CASSPIVHLNTEAFF. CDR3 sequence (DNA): TGTGCCAGCAGCCCCATCGTACATCTGAACACTGAAGCTTTCTTT.

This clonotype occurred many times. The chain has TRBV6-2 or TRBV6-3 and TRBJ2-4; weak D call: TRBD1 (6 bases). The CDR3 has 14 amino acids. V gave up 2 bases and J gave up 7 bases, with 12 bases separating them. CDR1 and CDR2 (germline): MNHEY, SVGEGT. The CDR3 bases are TGTGCCAGCAGTTACGCCGGGACATGGAACATTCAGTACTTC. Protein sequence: CASSYAGTWNIQYF.